This TCR beta chain was recovered during a study of control samples from healthy donors and cancer patients. The CDR3 length is 13 residues. Per the germline V gene, CDR1 is SGHDN and CDR2 is FVKESK. Trimming took 2 bases from V and 8 from J, leaving 10 bases between them. Here immunoSEQ multiplex PCR was the method, and the copy in TCRdb shows in-frame clones only, minus some. The sample lists tens of thousands of clones, roughly 90% occurring once. This sequence originates from a woman between 50 and 59 years old with colorectal cancer. J is TRBJ1-5 and V is TRBV14; D ambiguous. Sequencing was carried out using PBMCs. CDR3 region: CASSQFPEEPQHF. For the CDR3, the DNA is TGTGCCAGCAGCCAATTTCCAGAGGAGCCCCAGCATTTT.